This TCR beta chain was recovered during a study of cytomegalovirus exposure and HLA in healthy donors. At the level of the study: Earlier, some 170 million T cells were analyzed, and 95 million to 140 million unique TCR beta sequences were found among them.

PCR employed 60 Vbeta and 13 Jbeta primers. Sequencing was performed with immunoSEQ multiplex PCR; in TCRdb, only in-frame clones are kept and a portion is missing. The data show 150,000 to 200,000 clones, with about three quarters seen just once and around 3.3% held by the top ten. The CDR3 is 11 residues long. With 4 bases removed from V and 11 bases from J, the gap between germline ends came to 11 bases. Germline V gives CDR1 LNHDA, CDR2 SQIVND (reference sequence). This clonotype was obtained from a middle-aged woman in good health and CMV-seronegative. V gene TRBV19 combines with J gene TRBJ1-2; D not resolved. Sequenced sample: PBMCs. This CDR3 reads CASSTVQRYTF. The DNA of the CDR3 is TGTGCCAGTAGTACAGTTCAAAGATACACCTTC.